The source of this TCR beta chain is a study of CD8 T cells in ankylosing spondylitis (dated by TCRdb to about 2017). Regarding the study in general: T cell receptor beta repertoires were profiled in healthy donors and ankylosing spondylitis patients so that disease-linked TCR variants could be found. The whole study cohort included over 85 healthy donors and 25 or so ankylosing spondylitis patients. Peripheral blood was sampled, and synovial fluid was additionally collected from ankylosing spondylitis patients. The research as a whole found: The disease-linked clones were reported to be significantly enriched in matched synovial fluid samples from ankylosing spondylitis patients. In peripheral blood, the disease-linked clones were found at relatively low frequencies and had a CD8+ phenotype. Some motif variants had previously been reported in the synovial fluid and blood of reactive arthritis patients, which suggests shared mechanisms of disease initiation. A TCR beta motif of fewer than 10 highly homologous amino acid variants appeared characteristic of blood from ankylosing spondylitis patients.

Points on this clonotype: There is no known antigen for this receptor. Per-base quality was not reported, and no clone a single base away is much larger than it.

V and J lose 4 bases and 0 bases, and a span of 10 bases separates them. Including cysteine and phenylalanine, the CDR3 has 15 amino acids. This entry keeps only the CDR3 DNA: 45 bases, framed from base 1. In the germline V gene, CDR1 corresponds to SGDLS and CDR2 to YYNGEE. Sequenced on an Illumina HiSeq 2500. Quantitative 5'-RACE with molecular barcodes was the method used to prepare the TCR beta libraries. From the authors' description of their analysis: To identify disease-linked TCR variants, a new computational method was used, one built on a probabilistic model of VDJ rearrangement. The public reads were quality trimmed at Q25 with fastp and then assembled into clones with MiXCR by TCRdb, keeping productive beta chains. Each entry is one CDR3 protein sequence, shown with its most common DNA and genes. The V and J calls were not made by the authors but by TCRdb's processing. Across this sample there are roughly 700,000 distinct CDR3 sequences, with over 15% seen only once. The leading ten clones occupy 15% to 20% of the sample.

Sequenced material: blood, either unsorted or a sorted T cell fraction (not recorded which). This chain is built from TRBV9 and TRBJ1-4; no D gene can be assigned with confidence. The origin of this receptor is a male donor with ankylosing spondylitis. CDR3 reads: CASSLIGTTNEKLFF. The base sequence is TGTGCCAGCAGCCTCATCGGTACAACTAATGAAAAACTGTTTTTT.